This TCR beta chain was recorded in a study of T cell responses to AZD1222 COVID-19 vaccine. Notes on the study in general: AZD1222 recipients seropositive at baseline numbered only 6 or 7.

CDR1 MNHEY and CDR2 SVGEGT come from the germline V gene. CDR3 length: 12 amino acids. The V and J ends lost 3 bases and 7 bases respectively, with 7 bases between them. Using immunoSEQ multiplex PCR, the repertoire was profiled, and TCRdb retains in-frame clones only, with some absent. The profile covers some 130,000 clones, with 90% appearing a single time and about 7% taken by the ten largest. Regarding this clone: Its antigen is still unknown.

The material was peripheral blood, obtained on day 0 of AZD1222 vaccination. The chain uses TRBV6-2 or TRBV6-3 and TRBJ2-1; D unclear. The receptor comes from an adult in good health. The chain's CDR3 is CASSYRWNEQFF. The CDR3 DNA reads TGTGCCAGCAGTTATAGGTGGAATGAGCAGTTCTTC.